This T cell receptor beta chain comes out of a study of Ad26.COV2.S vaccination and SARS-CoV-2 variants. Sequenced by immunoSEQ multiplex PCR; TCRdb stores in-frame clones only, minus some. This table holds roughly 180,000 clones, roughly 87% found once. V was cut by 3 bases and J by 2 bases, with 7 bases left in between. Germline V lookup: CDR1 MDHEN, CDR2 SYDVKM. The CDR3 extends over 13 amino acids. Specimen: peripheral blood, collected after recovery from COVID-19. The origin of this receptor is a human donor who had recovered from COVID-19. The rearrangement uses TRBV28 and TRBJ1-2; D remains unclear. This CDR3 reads CASSLVGNYGYTF. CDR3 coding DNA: TGTGCCAGCAGTTTGGTCGGCAACTATGGCTACACCTTC.